One sample yielded the 30 T cell receptor beta chains listed below, sequenced in a study of early T cells in non-severe SARS-CoV-2 infection. TCRdb redid the calling of the 5' RACE reads with MiXCR, one entry per CDR3 protein. Of about 37,000 distinct CDR3 sequences detected, about 5.3% appear once; the ten largest clones hold roughly 25%. The sequencing input was whole blood. Receptor source: an adult who was a healthcare worker with PCR-confirmed SARS-CoV-2 infection or an uninfected control (not recorded which).

This clonotype was observed many times. The V and J genes are TRBV6-5 and TRBJ2-2; D not resolved. V shed 5 bases and J shed 4 bases, with 17 bases lying between them. Germline V lookup: CDR1 MNHEY, CDR2 SVGAGI. The CDR3 is made up of 16 amino acids. CDR3 sequence: CASSTLGGRPTGELFF. In nucleotides, the CDR3 is TGTGCCAGCAGTACGCTTGGCGGTCGACCCACCGGGGAGCTGTTTTTT.

There are many counts of this clonotype. The chain couples TRBV12-3 or TRBV12-4 to TRBJ2-5, with D tentatively TRBD2 (5 bases). This CDR3 is 16 amino acids long. The V end lost 3 bases, the J end lost 1 base, and 15 bases lay between the germline ends. The CDR3 loop is CASSLVGRGSQETQYF. CDR3 nucleotides: TGTGCCAGCAGTTTGGTGGGGAGAGGGAGCCAAGAGACCCAGTACTTC.

In this sample, this clonotype turned up many times. V gene TRBV21-1 combines with J gene TRBJ2-5; the D segment call TRBD1 is taken from the table without a DNA check. TRBV21-1 is noted as a pseudogene. The CDR3 spans 15 residues. The CDR3 loop reads CARFYDRDNQETQYF. The DNA for the CDR3 is TGTGCCAGGTTCTACGACAGGGACAACCAAGAGACCCAGTACTTC.

This clonotype has only a few counts. CDR3: CASSLFTGGELFF. Here the CDR3 DNA reads TGTGCCAGCAGCTTGTTCACAGGGGGCGAGCTGTTTTTT. The rearrangement uses TRBV7-8 and TRBJ2-2; 9 nucleotides agree with TRBD1. Germline values: CDR1 SGHVS, CDR2 FQNEAQ. The ends lost 3 bases at V and 11 bases at J; junction bases unmatched: 4. The CDR3 is 13 residues long.

In this sample, this clonotype turned up a few times. The V gene is TRBV11-2, the J gene TRBJ2-7, with D perhaps matching TRBD1 or TRBD2 (5 bases each). From germline, CDR1 is SGHAT and CDR2 FQNNGV. V lost 0 bases, J lost 2 bases, and 8 bases lay in between. The CDR3 covers 14 residues. CDR3 residues: CASSLDRGPYEQYF. Written as DNA, the CDR3 is TGTGCCAGCAGCTTAGATCGGGGACCCTACGAGCAGTACTTC.

This clonotype was picked up many times. The V gene is TRBV5-5, the J gene TRBJ2-2; D is possibly TRBD1 (7 bases). Germline CDR1 SGHKS, CDR2 YYEKEE (reference sequence). This CDR3 comprises 15 residues. Between the trimmed V and J ends, which lost 2 bases and 1 base, there was a span of 9 bases. Written as DNA, the CDR3 is TGTGCCAGCAGCTTTCAGGGGGGGAACACCGGGGAGCTGTTTTTT. It specifies CASSFQGGNTGELFF.

This clonotype was seen many times. V usage is TRBV5-1 and J usage is TRBJ2-1; D is possibly TRBD2 (5 bases). From germline, CDR1 is SGHRS and CDR2 YFSETQ. The CDR3 spans 16 residues. V gave up 6 bases and J gave up 4 bases, with 20 bases separating them. CDR3 nucleotide sequence: TGCGCCAGCACCTCCCACGGGATGGGCCTTTACAATGAGCAGTTCTTC. Protein sequence: CASTSHGMGLYNEQFF.

This clonotype has more than one count but fewer than ten. The chain recombines TRBV24-1 with TRBJ2-2, with D hard to call. Trimming removed 7 bases at V and 7 bases at J, with 12 bases between. This CDR3 spans 13 amino acids. Germline loops: CDR1 KGHDR, CDR2 SFDVKD. In nucleotides, the CDR3 is TGTGCCACCAGAGGCCGGGTAGACGGGGAGCTGTTTTTT. Translated: CATRGRVDGELFF.

This clonotype was detected only a few times. The chain links TRBV19 to TRBJ2-1; maybe TRBD2 (5 bases). Germline V CDR1 and CDR2: LNHDA, SQIVND (reference sequence). The CDR3 has 16 amino acids. Trimming cost V 3 bases and J 0 bases, with 12 bases left between them. CDR3 nucleotide sequence: TGTGCCAGTAGTATGGTGGGCGGGCTCTCCTACAATGAGCAGTTCTTC. It yields the protein CASSMVGGLSYNEQFF.

In this sample, this clonotype turned up many times. The chain joins TRBV28 to TRBJ2-7; maybe TRBD1 (6 bases). The CDR3 consists of 13 residues. Trimming took off 6 bases at V and 3 bases at J, with 12 bases between the two ends. Per the germline V gene, CDR1 is MDHEN and CDR2 is SYDVKM. The CDR3 loop reads CASSRGHIYEQYF. The CDR3 DNA is TGTGCCAGCAGCCGGGGACATATCTACGAGCAGTACTTC.

This clonotype has more than one count but fewer than ten. J is TRBJ2-7 and V is TRBV5-1, with D perhaps assigned TRBD1 or TRBD2 (5 bases each). This CDR3 has 16 amino acids. Per the germline V gene, CDR1 is SGHRS and CDR2 is YFSETQ. Deletions cut 0 bases from V and 8 bases from J, with 21 bases between. The CDR3 is CASSLALGADLDKQYF. DNA for the CDR3: TGCGCCAGCAGCTTGGCCCTCGGGGCGGACCTAGACAAGCAGTACTTC. Full variable domain (rest looked up from reference TRBV5-1 and TRBJ2-7): KAGVTQTPRYLIKTRGQQVTLSCSPISGHRSVSWYQQTPGQGLQFLFEYFSETQRNKGNFPGRFSGRQFSNSRSEMNVSTLELGDSALYLCASSLALGADLDKQYFGPGTRLTVT.

At least ten counts were recorded for this clonotype. This chain joins TRBV19 and TRBJ2-4, with 7 positions matching TRBD1. The CDR3 covers 15 residues. Trimming at V came to 3 bases and at J to 4 bases, leaving 6 bases not matched to a gene. The germline gives CDR1 LNHDA, CDR2 SQIVND (reference sequence). CDR3 protein: CASSMRTGVKNIQYF. The CDR3 DNA reads TGTGCCAGTAGTATGCGGACAGGAGTAAAAAACATTCAGTACTTC.

This clonotype occurred many times. The chain has TRBV6-5 and TRBJ2-7; unclear D gene. Germline CDR1 MNHEY, CDR2 SVGAGI. The CDR3 totals 13 residues. The germline V and J ends were trimmed by 0 bases and 6 bases, with 9 bases remaining between them. The CDR3 DNA reads TGTGCCAGCAGTTACTCGAGTGTAAGCGAGCAGTACTTC. Translation gives CASSYSSVSEQYF.

This clonotype was seen many times. The rearrangement joins TRBV10-1 to TRBJ2-1, with 14 bases matching TRBD2. V lost 5 bases to trimming and J lost 7 bases; unmatched junction nucleotides: 4. The CDR3 totals 15 residues. Germline CDR1 reads WNHNN; CDR2 reads SYGVQD (reference sequence). The CDR3 DNA reads as TGCGCCAGCAGTCCGGGACTAGCGGGAGCGAATGAGCAGTTCTTC. It encodes CASSPGLAGANEQFF.

This clonotype appeared a few times. V and J are TRBV9 and TRBJ2-3; 9 nucleotides agree with TRBD2. The CDR3 runs 16 residues. V shed 4 bases, J shed 4 bases, and the junction held 10 bases outside the gene matches. Looked up from germline, CDR1 is SGDLS and CDR2 is YYNGEE. CDR3 coding DNA: TGTGCCAGCAGCCCCGGGGCGGGGGGGCCAGCAGATACGCAGTATTTT. Translation: CASSPGAGGPADTQYF.

This clonotype was found many times. The chain combines TRBV5-1 with TRBJ2-5; 9 bases fit TRBD2. The CDR3 is 14 amino acids. V trimming: 2 bases; J trimming: 3 bases; junction bases outside the gene matches: 2. The V gene's germline CDR1 is SGHRS and CDR2 YFSETQ. The CDR3 is CASSFSSGEETQYF. The CDR3 DNA reads TGCGCCAGCAGCTTTTCTAGCGGGGAAGAGACCCAGTACTTC.

This clonotype was counted at least ten times. The CDR3 coding sequence is TGCGCCAGCAGCTTCAGGCGGTCCTCCTACAATGAGCAGTTCTTC. The encoded protein is CASSFRRSSYNEQFF. The J gene is TRBJ2-1, the V gene TRBV5-1, with D hard to call. The CDR3 contains 15 residues. The germline CDR1 and CDR2 sequences are SGHRS and YFSETQ. V lost 2 bases and J lost 0, with 9 bases in between.

This chain connects TRBV5-1 to TRBJ2-1; D might be TRBD1 or TRBD2, each matching 5 bases. Trimming shortened V by 8 bases and J by 0 bases, and 18 bases separated the two germline ends. The CDR3 has 16 residues. Germline V gene lookup returns CDR1 SGHRS and CDR2 YFSETQ. The CDR3 loop is CASFLRDPSSYNEQFF. The DNA of the CDR3 is TGCGCCAGTTTTCTCCGGGACCCCAGCTCCTACAATGAGCAGTTCTTC.

The table lists this clonotype with many counts. V gene TRBV18 combines with J gene TRBJ1-2; D gene uncertain. Germline-derived CDR1 and CDR2 are KGHSH and LQKENI. The V end was cut by 3 bases, the J end by 4 bases, with 15 bases between. The CDR3 spans 15 residues. CDR3 sequence (DNA): TGTGCCAGCTCACCGGATGAGCGGATTCTCTATGGCTACACCTTC. Translation: CASSPDERILYGYTF.

This clonotype has at least ten counts. The rearrangement links TRBV28 to TRBJ2-3, with 8 bases lining up with TRBD2. Trimming removed 4 bases from V and 15 bases from J; junction bases left unmatched: 18. The CDR3 loop spans 15 amino acids. Germline values: CDR1 MDHEN, CDR2 SYDVKM. This chain's CDR3 is CASSSPGAGDPSGYF. CDR3 bases: TGTGCCAGCAGTTCCCCGGGAGCGGGAGACCCCTCTGGATATTTT.

This clonotype was detected many times. The gene calls are TRBV6-6 and TRBJ1-1, with 7 bases that match TRBD1. The CDR3 loop spans 14 amino acids. Germline values: CDR1 MNHNY, CDR2 SVGAGI (reference sequence). V gave up 6 bases and J gave up 1 base; unmatched junction bases: 5. CDR3 amino acids: CASRRDSENTEAFF. The CDR3 region has the DNA TGTGCCAGCAGGCGGGACAGCGAGAACACTGAAGCTTTCTTT.

Ten or more counts support this clonotype. The chain has TRBV20-1 and TRBJ2-5; D is unresolved. Trimming took 6 bases from V and 5 from J, leaving 13 bases between them. The CDR3 loop spans 12 amino acids. Germline V gene sequence: CDR1 DFQATT, CDR2 SNEGSKA (reference sequence). In DNA, the CDR3 is TGCAGTGCCGTCCTGGGATACGAGACCCAGTACTTC. Translation gives CSAVLGYETQYF.

This clonotype came up many times. The chain has TRBV7-2 and TRBJ2-3; 7 nucleotides agree with TRBD2. The V gene end was trimmed by 4 bases and the J gene end by 7 bases; junction bases not matched to a gene: 11. Germline V gene data show CDR1 as SGHTA and CDR2 as FQGNSA. The CDR3 is 15 residues long. The CDR3 loop is CASSSTLLASHTQYF. CDR3 DNA sequence: TGTGCCAGCAGCTCCACTTTACTAGCGAGCCATACGCAGTATTTT.

At least ten counts were recorded for this clonotype. In nucleotides, the CDR3 is TGTGCCAGCAGTTGGACAGGGACGAGAACAGATACGCAGTATTTT. Encoded protein: CASSWTGTRTDTQYF. This chain uses TRBV27 with TRBJ2-3; TRBD1 matches 8 bases. V lost 4 bases to trimming and J lost 3 bases; unmatched junction nucleotides: 6. Germline V gene sequence: CDR1 MNHEY, CDR2 SMNVEV (reference sequence). The CDR3 extends over 15 amino acids.

This clonotype was detected many times. The V call is TRBV5-6, the J call TRBJ1-4, with TRBD1 identical over 10 bases. Germline loops: CDR1 SGHDT, CDR2 YYEEEE. The CDR3 covers 19 residues. V lost 4 bases, J lost 0 bases, and 12 bases stayed unmatched. CDR3 bases: TGTGCCAGCAGCCCGGGACAGGGGCCTGTCCCTGCAACTAATGAAAAACTGTTTTTT. This sequence encodes CASSPGQGPVPATNEKLFF.

This clonotype has at least ten counts. V is TRBV5-6 and J is TRBJ2-1, with a tentative D call TRBD2 (6 bases). The CDR3 extends over 12 amino acids. Trimming removed 0 bases at V and 9 bases at J, with 7 bases between. Germline lookup yields CDR1 SGHDT and CDR2 YYEEEE. The CDR3 loop reads CASSLDGSEQFF. CDR3 DNA: TGTGCCAGCAGCTTGGACGGGAGTGAGCAGTTCTTC. The full variable domain, with the rest looked up from reference TRBV5-6 and TRBJ2-1, is DAGVTQSPTHLIKTRGQQVTLRCSPKSGHDTVSWYQQALGQGPQFIFQYYEEEERQRGNFPDRFSGHQFPNYSSELNVNALLLGDSALYLCASSLDGSEQFFGPGTRLTVL.

The sample holds many counts of this clonotype. This chain links TRBV29-1 with TRBJ1-3, with D uncertain. Germline CDR1 is SQVTM and CDR2 is ANQGSEA. V was clipped by 5 bases and J by 2 bases, with 10 bases between them. The CDR3 extends over 13 amino acids. CDR3 region: CSVYLGTGNTIYF. CDR3 sequence (DNA): TGCAGCGTTTATCTTGGAACTGGAAACACCATATATTTT.

J is TRBJ2-3 and V is TRBV29-1, with 7 bases matching TRBD2. The CDR3 has 16 amino acids. The germline V gene has CDR1 SQVTM and CDR2 ANQGSEA. Losses at the gene ends were 3 bases for V and 4 bases for J; bases not matched to a gene: 13. The CDR3 loop reads CSVEGGTYARADTQYF. CDR3 sequence (DNA): TGCAGCGTTGAGGGGGGGACCTACGCAAGAGCAGATACGCAGTATTTT.

This clonotype was detected many times. The CDR3 sequence: CASSFDRVTEAFF. DNA of the CDR3: TGCGCCAGCAGCTTCGACAGGGTCACTGAAGCTTTCTTT. This chain joins TRBV5-1 and TRBJ1-1; 7 bases align to TRBD1. Looked up from germline, CDR1 is SGHRS and CDR2 is YFSETQ. CDR3 length: 13 residues. The trim removed 2 bases at V and 4 bases at J, leaving 2 bases unmatched.

This clonotype was counted at least ten times. This CDR3 is CASSGTGATEQFF. The CDR3 nucleotides are TGTGCCAGCAGTGGGACAGGGGCGACTGAGCAGTTCTTC. This chain connects TRBV25-1 to TRBJ2-1; 9 bases agree with TRBD1. This CDR3 region has 13 residues. The germline CDR1 and CDR2 sequences are MGHDK and SYGVNS. J lost 9 bases, V lost 4 bases, and 4 bases had no gene match.